Listed below are T cell receptor beta chains from one sample, sequenced in a study of Ad26.COV2.S vaccination and SARS-CoV-2 variants. Clones were sequenced by immunoSEQ multiplex PCR, and TCRdb holds only the in-frame ones, with some missing. The sample lists 350,000 to 500,000 clones, 90% occurring once. This material consisted of peripheral blood, taken in a trial of Ad26.COV2.S vaccine versus placebo. These receptors were taken from a person between 18 and 60 years old who received the Ad26.COV2.S COVID-19 vaccine or a placebo. Each CDR3 is given with its conserved first and last residue. The D gene is left open where the match is weak. Not every row has a clone size; where given, it reads once, few, many or a size class.

cdr3_aa cdr3_nt j_call clone_size v_call d_call
CASSYAPGLMNTEAFF TGTGCCAGCAGTTATGCCCCCGGCCTTATGAACACTGAAGCTTTCTTT TRBJ1-1 NA TRBV6-2/TRBV6-3 NA
CASSDGGSYNGQFF TGTGCCAGCAGCGACGGGGGGTCCTACAATGGGCAGTTCTTC TRBJ2-1 NA TRBV7-9 TRBD2
CASSFYGTSGEQYF TGTGCCAGCAGTTTCTACGGGACTAGCGGAGAGCAGTACTTC TRBJ2-7 NA TRBV28 TRBD2
CASSRPLSRNTEAFF TGTGCCAGCAGTCGACCCCTCAGTCGGAACACTGAAGCTTTCTTT TRBJ1-1 NA TRBV6-5 NA
CASSLRGTIKSEAFF TGTGCCAGCAGCTTAAGGGGAACAATCAAATCGGAAGCTTTCTTT TRBJ1-1 NA TRBV7-2 NA
CSVRLASYEQYF TGCAGCGTTCGACTAGCCTCCTACGAGCAGTACTTC TRBJ2-7 NA TRBV29-1 TRBD2
CAIKGGTSGEQVTDTQYF TGTGCCATCAAGGGGGGTACTAGCGGGGAACAGGTCACAGATACGCAGTATTTT TRBJ2-3 NA TRBV10-3 TRBD2
CASSRVWEETQYF TGTGCCAGTTCGCGGGTTTGGGAGGAGACCCAGTACTTC TRBJ2-5 NA TRBV5-6 NA
CASSLGLTNTGELFF TGTGCCAGCAGCTTAGGTCTAACGAACACCGGGGAGCTGTTTTTT TRBJ2-2 NA TRBV11-2 NA
CASSSPMGGRSGTDTQYF TGTGCCAGCAGCTCACCCATGGGCGGGAGGTCGGGCACAGATACGCAGTATTTT TRBJ2-3 NA TRBV7-9 TRBD2
CASSQGDRTKGETQYF TGTGCCAGCAGCCAAGGGGACAGAACTAAAGGGGAGACCCAGTACTTC TRBJ2-5 NA TRBV14 TRBD1
CASSQDYREKLFF TGTGCCAGCAGCCAAGATTACAGGGAAAAACTGTTTTTT TRBJ1-4 NA TRBV3-1/TRBV3-2 NA
CASRPWRGPKTGSSYEQYF TGTGCCAGCAGGCCGTGGCGGGGTCCTAAGACAGGGTCATCCTACGAGCAGTACTTC TRBJ2-7 few TRBV9 NA
CASSQASGYKETQYF TGTGCCAGCAGCCAAGCTAGCGGATACAAAGAGACCCAGTACTTC TRBJ2-5 NA TRBV3-1/TRBV3-2 TRBD2
CASRLSRGRLSYEQYF TGCGCCAGCAGGCTTAGCAGGGGACGGCTCTCCTACGAGCAGTACTTC TRBJ2-7 NA TRBV23-1 NA
CASSELSQETQYF TGTGCCAGCAGTGAATTGTCACAAGAGACCCAGTACTTC TRBJ2-5 NA TRBV25-1 NA
CASSYAGPTNEQFF TGCGCCAGCAGCTATGCCGGGCCAACAAATGAGCAGTTCTTC TRBJ2-1 NA TRBV5-1 NA
CASSLTLLRSATYNEQFF TGTGCCAGCAGCCTAACTCTCCTTAGGAGCGCCACCTACAATGAGCAGTTCTTC TRBJ2-1 NA TRBV5-6 NA
CASMRGEQYF TGTGCCAGCATGAGGGGGGAGCAGTACTTC TRBJ2-7 NA TRBV28 NA
CASSSGQYNEQFF TGTGCCAGCAGCTCCGGACAGTACAATGAGCAGTTCTTC TRBJ2-1 NA TRBV7-9 NA
CASRRSSGNTGELFF TGTGCCAGTAGAAGGTCTAGCGGGAACACCGGGGAGCTGTTTTTT TRBJ2-2 NA TRBV19 TRBD2
CASSIDYRFGGTGELFF TGTGCCAGTAGTATAGATTACAGGTTTGGCGGGACCGGGGAGCTGTTTTTT TRBJ2-2 NA TRBV19 NA
CASSAEGTSTDTQYF TGTGCCAGCAGCGCGGAGGGGACCAGCACAGATACGCAGTATTTT TRBJ2-3 NA TRBV9 NA
CASSPGLATGDTQYF TGTGCCAGCAGCCCGGGACTAGCGACAGGGGATACGCAGTATTTT TRBJ2-3 once TRBV11-2 TRBD2
CASSYLQGLSPQHF TGTGCCAGCAGTTACTTACAGGGCCTCTCGCCCCAGCATTTT TRBJ1-5 NA TRBV6-2/TRBV6-3 NA
CASSKPPGTSPRELFF TGTGCCAGCAGCAAACCCCCCGGGACTAGCCCCCGGGAGCTGTTTTTT TRBJ2-2 NA TRBV5-4 TRBD2
CASSLFGTSAPYEQYF TGTGCCAGCAGCTTATTTGGGACTAGCGCACCCTACGAGCAGTACTTC TRBJ2-7 NA TRBV7-2 TRBD2
CVVGGGHNEKLFF TGTGTTGTGGGGGGGGGCCATAATGAAAAACTGTTTTTT TRBJ1-4 NA TRBV30 NA
CATSRPRGAQETQYF TGTGCCACCAGCAGGCCCAGGGGGGCCCAAGAGACCCAGTACTTC TRBJ2-5 NA TRBV15 NA
CASTPGDRETDTQYF TGTGCCAGCACCCCGGGAGACAGGGAGACAGATACGCAGTATTTT TRBJ2-3 NA TRBV6-5 NA
CATLPGDRDEQYF TGTGCCACCCTACCCGGAGACAGGGACGAGCAGTACTTC TRBJ2-7 few TRBV24-1 TRBD1
CASSYEGSGANVLTF TGTGCCAGCAGTTACGAGGGGTCCGGGGCCAACGTCCTGACTTTC TRBJ2-6 NA TRBV6-5 NA
CASSANTKNIQYF TGTGCCAGCAGCGCCAATACCAAAAACATTCAGTACTTC TRBJ2-4 NA TRBV12-3/TRBV12-4 NA
CASSPVGSTSGSGELFF TGTGCCAGCTCACCAGTCGGTTCAACTAGTGGGTCCGGGGAGCTGTTTTTT TRBJ2-2 NA TRBV18 NA
CASRRDHSYEQYF TGTGCCAGCAGACGGGACCACTCCTACGAGCAGTACTTC TRBJ2-7 few TRBV7-2 NA
CASSLFGGSTNTGELFF TGCGCCAGCAGCTTGTTTGGCGGGAGTACGAACACCGGGGAGCTGTTTTTT TRBJ2-2 once TRBV5-1 TRBD2
CASSLQLISASSYEQYF TGTGCCAGCAGTTTACAACTAATTTCAGCGAGCTCCTACGAGCAGTACTTC TRBJ2-7 NA TRBV28 NA
CASRRKENTEAFF TGTGCCAGCAGACGTAAAGAGAACACTGAAGCTTTCTTT TRBJ1-1 NA TRBV9 NA
CASNRRTGLNQPQHF TGTGCCAGCAACCGTAGAACAGGGTTGAATCAGCCCCAGCATTTT TRBJ1-5 few TRBV2 NA
CASSLWAGTDTQYF TGTGCCAGCAGTTTATGGGCTGGCACAGATACGCAGTATTTT TRBJ2-3 NA TRBV27 NA
CASSVTDSGNTIYF TGTGCCAGCAGCGTAACAGACTCTGGAAACACCATATATTTT TRBJ1-3 NA TRBV9 NA
CASSLGDRERETQYF TGTGCCAGCAGCTTAGGAGACAGGGAACGAGAGACCCAGTACTTC TRBJ2-5 NA TRBV7-9 TRBD1
CASSYLVAGDSYNEQFF TGTGCCAGCAGTTACCTCGTAGCGGGAGACTCCTACAATGAGCAGTTCTTC TRBJ2-1 NA TRBV6-2/TRBV6-3 TRBD2
CAISPSGSRHEQFF TGTGCCATCAGTCCTAGCGGGAGTAGACATGAGCAGTTCTTC TRBJ2-1 few TRBV10-3 TRBD2
CASSYLAGESVGFF TGTGCCAGCAGTTACCTAGCGGGAGAAAGTGTTGGGTTCTTC TRBJ2-1 NA TRBV6-2/TRBV6-3 TRBD2
CASSRGRGLAFGANVLTF TGCGCCAGCAGCCGGGGGCGGGGACTCGCCTTTGGGGCCAACGTCCTGACTTTC TRBJ2-6 NA TRBV5-1 NA
CASSLVGGGSYGYTF TGTGCCAGCAGTTTGGTAGGGGGCGGGAGCTATGGCTACACCTTC TRBJ1-2 NA TRBV28 TRBD1
CASSVLADSQDTQYF TGTGCCAGCAGCGTGCTTGCGGACAGTCAAGATACGCAGTATTTT TRBJ2-3 once TRBV9 NA